This passage covers 18 T cell receptor beta chains from one sample sequenced in a study of T-cell reconstitution after alpha-beta-depleted transplantation in children. Unique molecular identifiers were used to barcode this TCRbeta library. One entry per CDR3 protein results from TCRdb running MiXCR on the PCR reads. The sample has some 80,000 distinct CDR3 sequences, roughly 18% seen once; the top ten hold about half. The sequencing used PBMCs, mostly from graft donor cells, collected 360 days after TCRalphabeta/CD19-depleted stem cell transplant. Source of these receptors: a male patient aged 2-15 years who had a stem cell transplant for acute lymphoblastic leukemia, so the T cells may come from the graft donor.

This clonotype was counted ten times or more. The chain links TRBV7-9 to TRBJ2-5, with D possibly TRBD1 on 7 matching bases. From germline, CDR1 is SEHNR and CDR2 FQNEAQ (reference sequence). The germline V and J ends were trimmed by 3 bases and 1 base, with 12 bases remaining between them. The CDR3 extends over 15 amino acids. This CDR3 is CASSFSGGFQETQYF. The DNA of the CDR3 is TGTGCCAGCAGCTTTTCAGGGGGGTTCCAAGAGACCCAGTACTTC.

This clonotype was picked up many times. The chain carries TRBV4-1 and TRBJ2-7; D is undetermined. Trimming left V 4 bases short and J 7 bases short, with 14 bases between. The CDR3 covers 13 residues. Germline lookup yields CDR1 MGHRA and CDR2 YSYEKL. The CDR3 is CASSPFRQTEQYF. CDR3 nucleotides: TGCGCCAGCAGCCCGTTTAGGCAGACGGAGCAGTACTTC.

J is TRBJ2-1 and V is TRBV7-8; D uncertain. Looked up from germline, CDR1 is SGHVS and CDR2 is FQNEAQ. The CDR3 has 15 amino acids. Trimming removed 5 bases at V and 1 base at J, with 12 bases between. The CDR3 reads CASSIPYRSYNEQFF. As DNA, the CDR3 is TGTGCCAGCAGCATCCCGTATAGATCCTACAATGAGCAGTTCTTC.

This clonotype was counted a few times. This chain joins TRBV9 and TRBJ2-1; 8 bases align to TRBD2. Germline V gives CDR1 SGDLS, CDR2 YYNGEE. V dropped 2 bases and J dropped 8; count of bases not matched to a gene: 18. This CDR3 comprises 18 residues. The CDR3 DNA reads as TGTGCCAGCAGCGTGGGAAGCGGGAGATCCTCGCGGGGCGATGAGCAGTTCTTC. Protein sequence: CASSVGSGRSSRGDEQFF.

This clonotype occurred once. The V call is TRBV7-9, the J call TRBJ2-1; TRBD2 aligns across 12 bases. Germline V CDR1 and CDR2: SEHNR, FQNEAQ (reference sequence). Trimming at V came to 5 bases and at J to 8 bases, leaving 10 bases not matched to a gene. The length of the CDR3 is 16 residues. The CDR3 DNA sequence: TGTGCCAGCAGCCCATGGACTAGCGGGAATGGTCATGAGCAGTTCTTC. It is translated as CASSPWTSGNGHEQFF.

This clonotype was detected only a few times. V gene TRBV12-3 or TRBV12-4 combines with J gene TRBJ2-5; either TRBD1 or TRBD2 may fit D (6 bases each). The V gene lost 3 bases and the J gene lost 4 bases, with 12 bases spanning the gap. This CDR3 is built from 14 residues. For the CDR3, the DNA is TGTGCCAGCAGTTTGATGAGGGGGGTAGAGACCCAGTACTTC. This sequence encodes CASSLMRGVETQYF.

This clonotype was observed once. The V gene is TRBV13, the J gene TRBJ2-5; a possible D gene is TRBD2 (6 bases). Trimming took off 3 bases at V and 4 bases at J, with 9 bases between the two ends. This CDR3 contains 13 residues. The germline gives CDR1 PRHDT, CDR2 FYEKMQ (reference sequence). The CDR3 reads CASSFQRAETQYF. The CDR3 DNA is TGTGCCAGCAGCTTCCAGCGGGCAGAGACCCAGTACTTC.

This clonotype was seen only a few times. The V gene is TRBV11-2, the J gene TRBJ2-4, with TRBD2 matching over 10 bases. Germline trimming cut 2 bases from V and 7 bases from J; bases unmatched to any gene: 20. Germline V gene data show CDR1 as SGHAT and CDR2 as FQNNGV. The CDR3 extends over 20 amino acids. The DNA of the CDR3 is TGTGCCAGCAGCTTATGGAAAGCGGGAGGGCCCCGGATGTACCAGAACATTCAGTACTTC. Translating it yields CASSLWKAGGPRMYQNIQYF. The full variable domain, its missing parts supplied by reference TRBV11-2 and TRBJ2-4, is EAGVAQSPRYKIIEKRQSVAFWCNPISGHATLYWYQQILGQGPKLLIQFQNNGVVDDSQLPKDRFSAERLKGVDSTLKIQPAKLEDSAVYLCASSLWKAGGPRMYQNIQYFGAGTRLSVL.

The J gene is TRBJ2-1, the V gene TRBV20-1, with D possibly TRBD2 on 5 matching bases. The V gene's germline CDR1 is DFQATT and CDR2 SNEGSKA (reference sequence). The CDR3 length is 14 residues. Trimming pared 6 bases from V and 6 bases from J, leaving 18 bases between. The CDR3 DNA is TGCAGTGCACCCCAACTAGTGAGGTCCAATGAGCAGTTCTTC. This sequence encodes CSAPQLVRSNEQFF.

This clonotype was picked up a small number of times. V is TRBV7-9 and J is TRBJ2-3; TRBD1 matches 8 bases. The CDR3 extends over 14 amino acids. Germline CDR1 SEHNR, CDR2 FQNEAQ (reference sequence). V dropped 7 bases and J dropped 2; count of bases not matched to a gene: 5. The CDR3 DNA sequence: TGTGCCAGCAACAGGGGGACCTACACAGATACGCAGTATTTT. Translated, it gives CASNRGTYTDTQYF.

In this sample, this clonotype turned up many times. The CDR3: CASSYGLAGWFF. The CDR3 DNA sequence: TGTGCCAGCAGTTACGGGCTAGCGGGATGGTTCTTC. The V gene is TRBV6-5, the J gene TRBJ2-1, with 9 bases that match TRBD2. The CDR3 length is 12 residues. Losses at the gene ends were 2 bases for V and 15 bases for J; bases not matched to a gene: 5. CDR1 and CDR2 (germline): MNHEY, SVGAGI.

Many counts were recorded for this clonotype. The chain recombines TRBV10-3 with TRBJ2-3; D ambiguous. Germline CDR1 ENHRY, CDR2 SYGVKD. This CDR3 is 16 amino acids long. V was cut by 0 bases and J by 0 bases, with 10 bases left in between. The CDR3 sequence: CAISESIRRSTDTQYF. The CDR3 DNA reads TGTGCCATCAGTGAGTCGATTCGGAGAAGCACAGATACGCAGTATTTT.

The rearrangement joins TRBV5-1 to TRBJ1-2; 8 bases are shared with TRBD1. Germline V gives CDR1 SGHRS, CDR2 YFSETQ. V was pared by 4 bases and J by 5 bases, with 10 bases of the junction left unmatched. CDR3 length equals 15 residues. CDR3 sequence (DNA): TGCGCCAGCAGCCCCGCAGGGGGCGCCGGGTATGGCTACACCTTC. Translation: CASSPAGGAGYGYTF.

This clonotype was observed a few times. At one end, the junction sequence differs from germline, possibly due to a read error. The chain uses TRBV12-3 or TRBV12-4 and TRBJ1-6; D is perhaps TRBD1 (6 bases). The CDR3 spans 16 residues. CDR3 DNA: TGTGCCAGCAGCTTAGGGGGTTGGGCCCCGCTCACAGCCCTCCACTTT. Its translation is CASSLGGWAPLTALHF.

The chain has TRBV7-9 and TRBJ2-4; D not resolved. V was pared by 5 bases and J by 0 bases, with 14 bases between. The CDR3 sequence is 16 residues long. From germline, CDR1 is SEHNR and CDR2 FQNEAQ (reference sequence). CDR3 amino acids: CASSPQGIVAKNIQYF. For the CDR3, the DNA is TGTGCCAGCAGCCCACAAGGGATAGTAGCCAAAAACATTCAGTACTTC.

This clonotype occurred many times. The gene calls are TRBV18 and TRBJ2-3, with D unresolved. The CDR3 is 14 amino acids. The germline gives CDR1 KGHSH, CDR2 LQKENI. V was cut by 3 bases and J by 2 bases, with 9 bases left in between. In DNA form, the CDR3 reads TGTGCCAGCTCACCCGGCGGTTCCACAGATACGCAGTATTTT. Residues: CASSPGGSTDTQYF.

This clonotype was counted only a few times. The chain carries TRBV6-5 and TRBJ1-4; D remains ambiguous. The V end was cut by 0 bases, the J end by 7 bases, with 9 bases between. This CDR3 comprises 14 residues. The germline V gene has CDR1 MNHEY and CDR2 SVGAGI. CDR3 nucleotide sequence: TGTGCCAGCAGTTACTCGAGCATTTCTGAAAAACTGTTTTTT. Protein product: CASSYSSISEKLFF.

As DNA, the CDR3 is TGTGCCAGCAGCCAAGTTACGGGGGCGGGCACCGGGGAGCTGTTTTTT. Amino acid sequence: CASSQVTGAGTGELFF. This chain joins TRBV3-1 and TRBJ2-2; TRBD1 or TRBD2 may be the D gene (6 bases each). V was cut by 1 base and J by 4 bases, with 13 bases left in between. The CDR3 sequence is 16 residues long. The germline V gene has CDR1 LGHDT and CDR2 YNNKEL (reference sequence). Full variable domain (remainder filled in from reference TRBV3-1 and TRBJ2-2): DTAVSQTPKYLVTQMGNDKSIKCEQNLGHDTMYWYKQDSKKFLKIMFSYNNKELIINETVPNRFSPKSPDKAHLNLHINSLELGDSAVYFCASSQVTGAGTGELFFGEGSRLTVL.